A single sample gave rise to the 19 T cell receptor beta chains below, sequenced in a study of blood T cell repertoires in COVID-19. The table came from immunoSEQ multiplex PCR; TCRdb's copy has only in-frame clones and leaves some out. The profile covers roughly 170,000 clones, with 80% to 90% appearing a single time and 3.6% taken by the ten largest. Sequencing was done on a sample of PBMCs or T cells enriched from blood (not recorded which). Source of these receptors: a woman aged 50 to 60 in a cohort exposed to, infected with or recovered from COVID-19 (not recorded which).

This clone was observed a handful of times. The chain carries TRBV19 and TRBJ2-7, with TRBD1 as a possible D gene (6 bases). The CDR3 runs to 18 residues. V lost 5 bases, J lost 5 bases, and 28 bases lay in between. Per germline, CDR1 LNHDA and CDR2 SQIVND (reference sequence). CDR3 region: CASSSPRATGLIGDEQYF. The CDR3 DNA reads TGTGCCAGTAGTTCACCCCGGGCCACAGGGTTAATTGGTGACGAGCAGTACTTC.

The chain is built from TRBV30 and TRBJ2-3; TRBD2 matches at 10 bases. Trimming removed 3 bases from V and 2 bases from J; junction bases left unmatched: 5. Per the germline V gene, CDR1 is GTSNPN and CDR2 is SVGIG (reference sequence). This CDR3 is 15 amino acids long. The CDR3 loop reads CAWRGSGGITDTQYF. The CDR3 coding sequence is TGTGCCTGGAGAGGTAGCGGGGGGATCACAGATACGCAGTATTTT.

CDR3 amino acids: CASSRSGTSGTYEQYF. The CDR3 coding sequence is TGTGCCAGCAGCCGGTCCGGGACTAGCGGGACCTACGAGCAGTACTTC. The V and J genes are TRBV7-2 and TRBJ2-7; 13 bases line up with TRBD2. The CDR3 has 16 residues. V dropped 5 bases and J dropped 2; count of bases not matched to a gene: 6. Germline lookup yields CDR1 SGHTA and CDR2 FQGNSA.

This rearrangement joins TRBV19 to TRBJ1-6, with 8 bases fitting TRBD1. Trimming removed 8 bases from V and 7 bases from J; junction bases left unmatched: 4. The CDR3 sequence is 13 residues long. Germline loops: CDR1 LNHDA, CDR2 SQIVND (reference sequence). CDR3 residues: CASQGARNSPLHF. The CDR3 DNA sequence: TGTGCCAGTCAGGGGGCGCGGAATTCACCCCTCCACTTT.

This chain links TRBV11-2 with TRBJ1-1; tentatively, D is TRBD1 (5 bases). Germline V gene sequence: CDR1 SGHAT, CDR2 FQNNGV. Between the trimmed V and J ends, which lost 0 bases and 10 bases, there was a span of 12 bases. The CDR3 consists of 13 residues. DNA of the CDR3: TGTGCCAGCAGCTTAGATCGGGACGGGGGAGCTTTCTTT. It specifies CASSLDRDGGAFF.

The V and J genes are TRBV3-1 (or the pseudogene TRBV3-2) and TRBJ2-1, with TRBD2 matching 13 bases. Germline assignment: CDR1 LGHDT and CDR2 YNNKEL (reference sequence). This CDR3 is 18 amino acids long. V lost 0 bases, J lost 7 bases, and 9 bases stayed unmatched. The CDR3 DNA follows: TGTGCCAGCAGCCAAGATATGACTAGCGGGAGGTTGGTAAATGAGCAGTTCTTC. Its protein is CASSQDMTSGRLVNEQFF.

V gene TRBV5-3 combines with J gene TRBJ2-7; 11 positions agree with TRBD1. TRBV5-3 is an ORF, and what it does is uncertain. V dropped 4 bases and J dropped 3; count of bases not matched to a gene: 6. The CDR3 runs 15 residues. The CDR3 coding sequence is TGTGCCAGAAGCGCCTCCGGGACAGGGGGCTACGAGCAGTACTTC. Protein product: CARSASGTGGYEQYF.

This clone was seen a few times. This CDR3 reads CASSPGQGTYGYTF. The CDR3 region has the DNA TGTGCCAGCAGCCCTGGACAGGGTACCTATGGCTACACCTTC. The chain recombines TRBV14 with TRBJ1-2, with 8 bases lining up with TRBD1. The CDR3 is made up of 14 amino acids. CDR1 and CDR2 (germline): SGHDN, FVKESK. V lost 4 bases, J lost 4 bases, and 5 bases stayed unmatched. The whole variable domain, remainder taken from reference TRBV14 and TRBJ1-2, is EAGVTQFPSHSVIEKGQTVTLRCDPISGHDNLYWYRRVMGKEIKFLLHFVKESKQDESGMPNNRFLAERTGGTYSTLKVQPAELEDSGVYFCASSPGQGTYGYTFGSGTRLTVV.

This chain's CDR3 is CASSYPRGQGQETQYF. CDR3 DNA sequence: TGTGCCAGCAGTTACCCTCGTGGACAGGGGCAAGAGACCCAGTACTTC. The chain is built from TRBV6-2 or TRBV6-3 and TRBJ2-5; 9 nucleotides align to TRBD1. J was trimmed by 2 bases and V by 2 bases; bases with no gene match: 6. Germline CDR1 reads MNHEY; CDR2 reads SVGEGT. The CDR3 sequence is 16 residues long.

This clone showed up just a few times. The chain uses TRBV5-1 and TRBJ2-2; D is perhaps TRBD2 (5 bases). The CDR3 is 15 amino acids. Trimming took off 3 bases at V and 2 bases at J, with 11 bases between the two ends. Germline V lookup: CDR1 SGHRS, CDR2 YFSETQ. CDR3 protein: CASSSDSANTGELFF. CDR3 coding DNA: TGCGCCAGCAGCTCCGATAGCGCTAACACCGGGGAGCTGTTTTTT.

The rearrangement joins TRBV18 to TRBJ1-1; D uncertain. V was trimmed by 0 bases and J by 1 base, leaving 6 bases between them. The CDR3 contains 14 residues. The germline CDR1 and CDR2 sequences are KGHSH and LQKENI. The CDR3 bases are TGTGCCAGCTCACCACCCAGAAAGAACACTGAAGCTTTCTTT. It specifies CASSPPRKNTEAFF.

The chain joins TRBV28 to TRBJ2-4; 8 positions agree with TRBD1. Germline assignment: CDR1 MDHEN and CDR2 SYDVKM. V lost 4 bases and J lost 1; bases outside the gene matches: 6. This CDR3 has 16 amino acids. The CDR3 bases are TGTGCCAGCAGTTCGCCGACAGGGGTGGCCAAAAACATTCAGTACTTC. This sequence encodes CASSSPTGVAKNIQYF.

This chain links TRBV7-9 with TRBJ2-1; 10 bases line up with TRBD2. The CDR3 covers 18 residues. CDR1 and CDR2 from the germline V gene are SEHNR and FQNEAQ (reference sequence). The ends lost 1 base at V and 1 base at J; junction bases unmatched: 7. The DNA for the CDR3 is TGTGCCAGCAGCTTAGGGCTAGCGGGAGAGTTTTCCTACAATGAGCAGTTCTTC. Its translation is CASSLGLAGEFSYNEQFF.

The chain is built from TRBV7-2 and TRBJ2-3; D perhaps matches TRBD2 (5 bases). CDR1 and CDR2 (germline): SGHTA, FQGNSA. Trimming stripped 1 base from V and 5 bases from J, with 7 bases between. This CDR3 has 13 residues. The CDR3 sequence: CASSLGELDTQYF. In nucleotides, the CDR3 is TGTGCCAGCAGCTTAGGGGAGTTAGATACGCAGTATTTT.

CDR3 nucleotides: TGTGCCCTGACTTCCGTGCGGGGGGCTTCATGGAGCACAGATACGCAGTATTTT. Translated, it gives CALTSVRGASWSTDTQYF. J is TRBJ2-3 and V is TRBV30; 8 nucleotides align to TRBD2. The CDR3 length is 18 residues. The germline V gene encodes CDR1 GTSNPN and CDR2 SVGIG (reference sequence). V lost 8 bases, J lost 0 bases, and 19 bases stayed unmatched.

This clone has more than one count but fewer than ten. CDR3: CASSLAKGGYDEQFF. The CDR3 coding sequence is TGCGCCAGCAGCTTGGCCAAAGGGGGTTACGATGAGCAGTTCTTC. The chain joins TRBV5-1 to TRBJ2-1; D might be TRBD1 (6 bases). The CDR3 length is 15 residues. Looked up from germline, CDR1 is SGHRS and CDR2 is YFSETQ. V lost 0 bases, J lost 8 bases, and 15 bases lay in between.

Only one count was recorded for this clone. The CDR3 reads CASSLDRDANTEAFF. In DNA, the CDR3 is TGTGCCAGCAGTCTGGACAGGGATGCGAACACTGAAGCTTTCTTT. This chain connects TRBV5-4 to TRBJ1-1; 8 nucleotides line up with TRBD1. The CDR3 is 15 amino acids. V shed 5 bases and J 1 base; nucleotides not matched to a gene: 7. Germline assignment: CDR1 SGHNT and CDR2 YYREEE (reference sequence). Together with reference TRBV5-4 and TRBJ1-1, the CDR3 gives the full variable domain: ETGVTQSPTHLIKTRGQQVTLRCSSQSGHNTVSWYQQALGQGPQFIFQYYREEENGRGNFPPRFSGLQFPNYSSELNVNALELDDSALYLCASSLDRDANTEAFFGQGTRLTVV.

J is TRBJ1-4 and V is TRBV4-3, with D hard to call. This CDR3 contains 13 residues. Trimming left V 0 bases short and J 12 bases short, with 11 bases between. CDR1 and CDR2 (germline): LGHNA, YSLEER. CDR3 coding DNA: TGCGCCAGCAGCCAAGAGGGTTTGGGAGAACTGTTTTTT. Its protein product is CASSQEGLGELFF.

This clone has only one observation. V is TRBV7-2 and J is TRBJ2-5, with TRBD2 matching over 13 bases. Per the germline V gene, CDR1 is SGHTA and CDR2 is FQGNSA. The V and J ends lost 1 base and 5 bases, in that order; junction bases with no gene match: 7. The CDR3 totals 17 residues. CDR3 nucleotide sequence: TGTGCCAGCAGCTTAGAACTAGCGGGGGGGCTTTGGGAGACCCAGTACTTC. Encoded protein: CASSLELAGGLWETQYF.